A selection of T cell receptor beta chains follows, all from one sample in a study of control samples from healthy donors and cancer patients. Data came from immunoSEQ multiplex PCR; TCRdb stores just in-frame clones and leaves some out. Of 97,000 or so clones detected, 92% appear once; the ten largest clones hold about 2.5%. Input material: blood. These receptors were obtained from a woman aged 18 to 35 in good health. The CDR3 runs from the conserved cysteine through the conserved F or W. A D gene is named only where the DNA matches it firmly. Not all rows give a size; the values are once, few, many and, for expanded clones, a class.

j_gene,abundance,v_gene,d_gene,CDR3aa,CDR3nt
TRBJ2-3,-,TRBV5-8,TRBD2,CASSSLTGGPVDTQYF,TGTGCCAGCAGCTCCTTGACGGGGGGGCCGGTAGATACGCAGTATTTT
TRBJ1-1,-,TRBV14,TRBD1,CASSQTGVNTEAFF,TGTGCCAGCAGCCAAACAGGGGTGAACACTGAAGCTTTCTTT
TRBJ2-7,-,TRBV3-1/TRBV3-2,-,CASSYGHPSSYEQYF,TGTGCCAGCAGCTACGGACACCCGAGCTCCTACGAGCAGTACTTC
TRBJ2-5,-,TRBV9,TRBD2,CASGARGLAEQETQYF,TGTGCCAGCGGTGCTAGGGGACTAGCGGAACAAGAGACCCAGTACTTC
TRBJ1-5,-,TRBV28,TRBD1,CASSSQFSRDSSNQPQHF,TGTGCCAGCAGTTCCCAATTCTCCCGGGACAGTTCAAATCAGCCCCAGCATTTT
TRBJ1-1,-,TRBV6-5,-,CASSTDRNTEAFF,TGTGCCAGCAGTACCGACAGGAACACTGAAGCTTTCTTT
TRBJ2-5,-,TRBV11-2,-,CASSLALETQYF,TGTGCCAGCAGCTTAGCTCTGGAGACCCAGTACTTC
TRBJ2-1,-,TRBV28,-,CASSLLGAQNEQFF,TGTGCCAGCAGTTTATTGGGAGCCCAAAATGAGCAGTTCTTC
TRBJ1-4,-,TRBV27,-,CASSLWSGNNEKLFF,TGTGCCAGCAGTTTATGGTCTGGGAATAATGAAAAACTGTTTTTT
TRBJ1-4,-,TRBV2,-,CASIAETVEATNEKLFF,TGTGCCAGCATTGCAGAAACCGTTGAGGCAACTAATGAAAAACTGTTTTTT
TRBJ2-7,-,TRBV7-6,TRBD2,CASSSLAGGPNEQYF,TGTGCCAGCAGCTCTTTAGCGGGAGGGCCAAACGAGCAGTACTTC
TRBJ2-2,-,TRBV6-4,TRBD2,CASSATLAGAGELFF,TGTGCCAGCAGTGCCACCCTAGCGGGGGCCGGGGAGCTGTTTTTT
TRBJ1-1,-,TRBV4-1,-,CASSREGRKGGTEAFF,TGCGCCAGCAGCCGGGAGGGCCGGAAGGGAGGAACTGAAGCTTTCTTT
TRBJ2-5,once,TRBV18,TRBD1,CASSPRQGARQETQYF,TGTGCCAGCTCACCCCGACAGGGGGCAAGGCAAGAGACCCAGTACTTC
TRBJ1-1,few,TRBV27,-,CASRWDTDGEAFF,TGTGCCAGCAGGTGGGATACGGACGGTGAAGCTTTCTTT
TRBJ2-1,-,TRBV2,-,CASSAADNEQFF,TGTGCCAGCAGCGCCGCGGACAATGAGCAGTTCTTC
TRBJ1-1,-,TRBV9,-,CASSAGLGEMNTEAFF,TGTGCCAGCAGCGCTGGGTTGGGAGAAATGAACACTGAAGCTTTCTTT
TRBJ2-7,-,TRBV15,-,CATSRDRKGEQYF,TGTGCCACCAGCAGAGATAGAAAGGGCGAGCAGTACTTC